Presented here are 26 T cell receptor beta chains from one specimen sequenced in a study of blood T cell repertoires in COVID-19 (dated by TCRdb to the early 2020s). Library creation used the immunoSEQ multiplex PCR assay. In TCRdb, the immuneACCESS table is reduced to in-frame sequences with V and J assigned. These tables do not hold every clone; where another copy was compared, an unresolved V gene accounts for under half, and the others remain unexplained. Recorded for this sample are approximately 220,000 clones; about four fifths of them occurred a single time. The leading ten clones occupy 4.8% of the sample. Sequenced: PBMCs or T cells enriched from blood (not recorded which). All receptors derive from a woman aged 45-59 years who had been exposed to COVID-19.

The chain carries TRBV7-2 and TRBJ2-2, with 9 bases lining up with TRBD2. V lost 4 bases, J lost 7 bases, and 10 bases stayed unmatched. Germline CDR1 and CDR2: SGHTA and FQGNSA. This CDR3 spans 16 amino acids. The DNA of the CDR3 is TGTGCCAGCAGCTCGGTAGCGGGGGTAGGGAACGGGGAGCTGTTTTTT. Translation gives CASSSVAGVGNGELFF.

This chain joins TRBV24-1 and TRBJ2-1; D might be TRBD2 (6 bases). CDR3 length: 16 amino acids. V gave up 3 bases and J gave up 0 bases, with 11 bases separating them. Germline CDR1 is KGHDR and CDR2 is SFDVKD. CDR3 region: CATSDDRGNSYNEQFF. The CDR3, as DNA: TGTGCCACCAGTGATGATCGGGGGAACTCCTACAATGAGCAGTTCTTC.

The rearrangement links TRBV27 to TRBJ2-7; a weak D match, TRBD1 (6 bases). The germline V and J ends were trimmed by 0 bases and 0 bases, with 9 bases remaining between them. The CDR3 sequence is 15 residues long. Germline CDR1 and CDR2: MNHEY and SMNVEV (reference sequence). The CDR3 DNA reads as TGTGCCAGCAGTTTATCTGGGGACACCTCCTACGAGCAGTACTTC. This codes for CASSLSGDTSYEQYF.

The chain couples TRBV27 to TRBJ1-5, with TRBD1 matching over 10 bases. Germline V CDR1 and CDR2: MNHEY, SMNVEV (reference sequence). The CDR3 loop spans 15 amino acids. V shed 6 bases, J shed 4 bases, and the junction held 6 bases outside the gene matches. CDR3 DNA: TGTGCCAGCAGCTCTGACAGGGGGCCGAATCAGCCCCAGCATTTT. Protein sequence: CASSSDRGPNQPQHF.

The V and J genes are TRBV7-3 and TRBJ1-1; 7 nucleotides line up with TRBD1. V shed 5 bases, J shed 6 bases, and the junction held 6 bases outside the gene matches. The germline CDR1 and CDR2 sequences are SGHTA and FQGTGA. The CDR3 runs 13 residues. The CDR3 loop reads CASSLYRGAEAFF. The CDR3 DNA reads as TGTGCCAGCAGCCTATACAGGGGTGCTGAAGCTTTCTTT.

This rearrangement joins TRBV3-1 (or the pseudogene TRBV3-2) to TRBJ1-1, with D tentatively TRBD1 (5 bases). The V end was cut by 5 bases, the J end by 3 bases, with 7 bases between. The CDR3 is made up of 12 amino acids. CDR1 and CDR2 (germline): LGHDT, YNNKEL (reference sequence). The CDR3 sequence is CASSAGYTEAFF. In DNA form, the CDR3 reads TGTGCCAGCAGCGCAGGGTACACTGAAGCTTTCTTT.

The chain is built from TRBV3-1 (or the pseudogene TRBV3-2) and TRBJ1-2, with D possibly being TRBD1 (5 bases). Germline V gene data show CDR1 as LGHDT and CDR2 as YNNKEL (reference sequence). CDR3 length: 18 amino acids. V was trimmed by 4 bases and J by 1 base, leaving 22 bases between them. CDR3 DNA: TGTGCCAGCAGCCGGGTCGACAGTCCCGAGCGGGATAACTATGGCTACACCTTC. As protein: CASSRVDSPERDNYGYTF.

J is TRBJ1-1 and V is TRBV19, with 7 bases identical to TRBD1. Germline-derived CDR1 and CDR2 are LNHDA and SQIVND (reference sequence). V shed 6 bases and J 4 bases; nucleotides not matched to a gene: 5. This CDR3 has 13 amino acids. The CDR3 DNA reads TGTGCCAGTAGGACAGGGCGAGCCACTGAAGCTTTCTTT. It specifies CASRTGRATEAFF.

The rearrangement links TRBV9 to TRBJ1-3; TRBD1 matches at 9 bases. Losses at the gene ends were 4 bases for V and 0 bases for J; bases not matched to a gene: 23. The CDR3 runs 22 residues. CDR1 and CDR2 from the germline V gene are SGDLS and YYNGEE. The CDR3 reads CASSPPARRDRESELSGNTIYF. The DNA of the CDR3 is TGTGCCAGCAGCCCTCCGGCCCGTAGGGACAGGGAGAGCGAACTCTCTGGAAACACCATATATTTT.

This sequence joins TRBV7-8 and TRBJ2-7, with a weak D call TRBD1 (5 bases). The CDR3 is 17 residues long. CDR1 is SGHVS and CDR2 is FQNEAQ in the germline V gene. The V end was cut by 1 base, the J end by 2 bases, with 18 bases between. CDR3 protein: CASSLGSYGRVPYEQYF. The CDR3 nucleotides read TGTGCCAGCAGCTTAGGGTCGTACGGCAGGGTCCCCTACGAGCAGTACTTC.

To note about this clone: An end of the junction does not agree with germline; a read error may underlie this. This rearrangement joins TRBV28 to TRBJ1-2, with D hard to call. This CDR3 has 11 residues. Germline assignment: CDR1 MDHEN and CDR2 SYDVKM. The CDR3 region has the DNA TGTGCCAGCAGTAAGAGGGCGGCACCCTCATTC. Its protein product is CASSKRAAPSF.

The chain uses TRBV7-6 and TRBJ2-5, with TRBD1 as a possible D gene (5 bases). The CDR3 covers 15 residues. From germline, CDR1 is SGHVS and CDR2 FNYEAQ. The V and J ends lost 5 bases and 9 bases respectively, with 22 bases between them. CDR3 nucleotide sequence: TGTGCCAGCAGCCTTGGGGCCCGTACCCAAATTGCCCAGTACTTC. Translating gives CASSLGARTQIAQYF.

J is TRBJ2-3 and V is TRBV15; 8 bases map to TRBD2. The CDR3 runs 16 residues. From germline, CDR1 is LNHNV and CDR2 YYDKDF (reference sequence). V lost 4 bases and J lost 1; bases outside the gene matches: 7. CDR3 nucleotide sequence: TGTGCCACCAGCAAGGCCCGGGGGGGCGGCACAGATACGCAGTATTTT. Residues: CATSKARGGGTDTQYF.

This clone was observed once. This rearrangement joins TRBV30 to TRBJ1-4; weak D call: TRBD1 (6 bases). V was pared by 0 bases and J by 7 bases, with 9 bases between. In germline, CDR1 is GTSNPN, CDR2 SVGIG (reference sequence). The length of the CDR3 is 13 residues. The CDR3 region is CAWSVRGGEKLFF. The CDR3 DNA reads TGTGCCTGGAGTGTCAGGGGCGGTGAAAAACTGTTTTTT.

The rearrangement uses TRBV5-4 and TRBJ1-5; 8 positions agree with TRBD1. V gave up 4 bases and J gave up 5 bases; unmatched junction bases: 8. The CDR3 runs 15 residues. The V gene's germline CDR1 is SGHNT and CDR2 YYREEE (reference sequence). The CDR3 sequence is CASSPGRGPDQPQHF. CDR3 nucleotides: TGTGCCAGCAGCCCGGGCAGGGGGCCGGATCAGCCCCAGCATTTT.

This clone was seen once. The chain links TRBV3-1 (or the pseudogene TRBV3-2) to TRBJ2-2; TRBD2 agrees at 13 bases. CDR1 is LGHDT, CDR2 YNNKEL, per germline (reference sequence). The CDR3 contains 17 residues. J gave up 7 bases and V 2 bases, and 7 bases lay outside the gene matches. Here the CDR3 reads CASSQRLAGGRFGELFF. Here the CDR3 DNA reads TGTGCCAGCAGCCAACGACTAGCGGGGGGCCGGTTCGGGGAGCTGTTTTTT.

With respect to this clone: This likely comes from a read error, as the CDR3 has no conserved phenylalanine or tryptophan at its end. It is unclear where the CDR3 begins or ends on the DNA, so no DNA is shown, and the CDR3 is as TCRdb lists it. The chain has TRBV6-2 or TRBV6-3 and TRBJ1-1; the table's D call of TRBD1 was not tested on the DNA. Per the germline V gene, CDR1 is MNHEY and CDR2 is SVGEGT. The length of the CDR3 is 13 amino acids, counting both ends. The CDR3 sequence: CASSAFSGQVARP.

This clone was observed a few times. The V gene is TRBV5-1, the J gene TRBJ2-7; 8 bases agree with TRBD1. The CDR3 is 15 amino acids. V lost 0 bases to trimming and J lost 3 bases; unmatched junction nucleotides: 5. Germline V gene data show CDR1 as SGHRS and CDR2 as YFSETQ. The chain's CDR3 is CASSLEGTGLYEQYF. The CDR3 nucleotides read TGCGCCAGCAGCTTGGAGGGGACAGGCCTCTACGAGCAGTACTTC.

CDR3 amino acids: CARSTTSFNSPLHF. The CDR3 nucleotides read TGTGCCAGAAGCACTACTTCTTTTAATTCACCCCTCCACTTT. V and J are TRBV5-3 and TRBJ1-6; the D is unclear. TRBV5-3 is placed among ORFs of uncertain function. Trimming removed 4 bases from V and 6 bases from J, with 11 bases in between. The CDR3 runs to 14 residues.

This clone has a handful of counts. This rearrangement joins TRBV11-2 to TRBJ2-5; a possible D gene is TRBD1 (5 bases). The V gene's germline CDR1 is SGHAT and CDR2 FQNNGV. The germline V and J ends were trimmed by 2 bases and 5 bases, with 12 bases remaining between them. The CDR3 covers 14 residues. The CDR3 here is CASSLKRNRETQYF. For the CDR3, the DNA is TGTGCCAGCAGCTTAAAAAGAAACAGGGAGACCCAGTACTTC.

In this sample, this clone turned up once. The chain combines TRBV11-2 with TRBJ2-7; D is ambiguous. CDR1 and CDR2 from the germline V gene are SGHAT and FQNNGV. The CDR3 extends over 15 amino acids. V gave up 0 bases and J gave up 0 bases, with 9 bases separating them. The CDR3 DNA reads as TGTGCCAGCAGCTTAGATGAGCCCCTCTCCTACGAGCAGTACTTC. Translated: CASSLDEPLSYEQYF.

CDR3 DNA: TGTGCCAGCAGCCCTATGGGGGGGCGTCCAGATACGCAGTATTTT. Residues: CASSPMGGRPDTQYF. J is TRBJ2-3 and V is TRBV6-4; maybe TRBD2 (7 bases). The CDR3 sequence is 15 residues long. V lost 6 bases, J lost 4 bases, and 17 bases lay in between. Germline V lookup: CDR1 MRHNA, CDR2 SNTAGT.

The rearrangement links TRBV27 to TRBJ2-2; D might be TRBD1 (6 bases). The CDR3 has 14 amino acids. Germline V gene data show CDR1 as MNHEY and CDR2 as SMNVEV (reference sequence). V shed 6 bases and J shed 4 bases, with 12 bases lying between them. CDR3 bases: TGTGCCAGCAGAAACAGGGTTTTCACCGGGGAGCTGTTTTTT. Its translation is CASRNRVFTGELFF.

The chain is built from TRBV2 and TRBJ1-5, with TRBD1 matching over 7 bases. CDR1 and CDR2 (germline): SNHLY, FYNNEI. V shed 0 bases, J shed 14 bases, and the junction held 7 bases outside the gene matches. The CDR3 is made up of 13 amino acids. In DNA, the CDR3 is TGTGCCAGCAGTGAAGCTAGGATGGGGACAGAGCATTTT. Protein sequence: CASSEARMGTEHF. Drawing the rest from reference TRBV2 and TRBJ1-5, the complete variable domain is EPEVTQTPSHQVTQMGQEVILRCVPISNHLYFYWYRQILGQKVEFLVSFYNNEISEKSEIFDDQFSVERPDGSNFTLKIRSTKLEDSAMYFCASSEARMGTEHFGDGTRLSIL.

The chain recombines TRBV11-2 with TRBJ2-1, with 9 bases aligning to TRBD2. This CDR3 is 14 amino acids long. With 2 bases clipped from V and 6 bases from J, the junction kept 2 bases outside the gene matches. Germline CDR1 is SGHAT and CDR2 is FQNNGV. CDR3 nucleotide sequence: TGTGCCAGCAGCTTACTAGCGGGGCTCAATGAGCAGTTCTTC. This codes for CASSLLAGLNEQFF.

This clone was counted only a few times. The V and J genes are TRBV5-5 and TRBJ1-1; 10 nucleotides align to TRBD1. This CDR3 is built from 17 residues. Trimming at V came to 3 bases and at J to 0 bases, leaving 8 bases not matched to a gene. Looked up from germline, CDR1 is SGHKS and CDR2 is YYEKEE (reference sequence). The CDR3 spells CASSSPRDRGMNTEAFF. The CDR3 nucleotides read TGTGCCAGCAGCTCCCCCCGGGACAGGGGAATGAACACTGAAGCTTTCTTT.